Described below is a single TCR beta chain sequence and its context. Its matching antigen is unknown. The ends lost 6 bases at V and 2 bases at J; junction bases unmatched: 7. Germline V gene data show CDR1 as DFQATT and CDR2 as SNEGSKA (reference sequence). The CDR3 has 17 amino acids. The data are from a study of regulatory T cells in long-lasting Graves disease. Notes on the study in general: Persistent patients had more shared public clonotypes (about 2,700) than new patients (966).

As for time point: newly diagnosed GD, antithyroid drugs for less than 3 months. The TCR library was prepared using RNA isolated from PBMCs. Researchers made TCR beta libraries by using iRepertoire HTBI primers and running Arm-PCR on CDR3 regions. Each CDR3 protein gets one entry after TCRdb re-called the multiplex PCR reads with MiXCR. This sample has about 470,000 distinct CDR3 sequences, with 15% to 20% found just once. The sample was also reused in another study, on T cells in Graves' hyperthyroidism and ophthalmopathy. According to that study: In simple terms, a model built on 13 V-J features told ophthalmopathy apart from stable hyperthyroidism. With a median lead of about 6.9 months before onset, the model predicted ophthalmopathy.

The starting material was peripheral blood mononuclear cells (PBMCs), obtained at new diagnosis, from a patient treated with antithyroid drugs. This receptor was identified in a man aged 40-49 years with Graves disease. The chain recombines TRBV20-1 with TRBJ2-2, with TRBD2 identical over 15 bases. The CDR3 DNA is TGCAGTGCAAACGGACTAGCGGGAGGGGTAAACACCGGGGAGCTGTTTTTT. The encoded protein is CSANGLAGGVNTGELFF.